Listed here are 14 T cell receptor beta chains from one sample, sequenced in a study of Ad26.COV2.S vaccination and SARS-CoV-2 variants (dated by TCRdb to about 2021). Taken with the paper, the label for treatment or condition translates to: some 20 received Ad26.COV2.S at low or high dose, single or two shots; 5 received placebo; per-sample allocation not given. Repertoires of vaccine and placebo recipients were sequenced from samples taken on day 63 after the first injection. Library prep was done by the immunoSEQ multiplex PCR assay. The clones in this table, taken by TCRdb from immuneACCESS, are in-frame only. Not every clone is retained; where verified, under half of the shortfall comes from an unresolved V gene, and the cause of the rest is unknown. The sample table shows 450,000 to 550,000 clones, and approximately 89% are seen once. Approximately 2.5% of the sample is in the top ten clones.

The specimen comprised peripheral blood, sampled in a trial of Ad26.COV2.S vaccine versus placebo. Receptor source: a person between 18 and 65 years old who received the Ad26.COV2.S COVID-19 vaccine or a placebo.

The CDR3 DNA is TGTGCCAGCAGCTTGGGACTAGCGAACAACGAGCAGTACGTC. Translated, it gives CASSLGLANNEQYV. The J gene is TRBJ2-7, the V gene TRBV11-2; 10 bases fit TRBD2. The CDR3 is made up of 14 amino acids. V shed 3 bases and J 5 bases; nucleotides not matched to a gene: 4. The V gene's germline CDR1 is SGHAT and CDR2 FQNNGV.

In its sample, this clone was seen once. The V and J genes are TRBV11-2 and TRBJ1-5, with D uncertain. The CDR3 runs 13 residues. With 4 bases removed from V and 7 bases from J, the gap between germline ends came to 11 bases. Germline loops: CDR1 SGHAT, CDR2 FQNNGV. CDR3: CASSSDAGQPQHF. The CDR3 DNA reads as TGTGCCAGCAGCTCGGATGCGGGGCAGCCCCAGCATTTT.

The chain uses TRBV7-9 and TRBJ2-2, with D uncertain. V lost 7 bases and J 3 bases, leaving 9 bases between the germline ends. The CDR3 is 13 amino acids. Germline V gives CDR1 SEHNR, CDR2 FQNEAQ (reference sequence). The CDR3 protein is CASTLGDTGELFF. The CDR3 DNA reads as TGTGCCAGCACCCTGGGTGACACCGGGGAGCTGTTTTTT.

The rearrangement uses TRBV5-1 and TRBJ1-1; 7 bases agree with TRBD1. The trim removed 9 bases at V and 3 bases at J, leaving 14 bases unmatched. This CDR3 is 15 amino acids long. The germline V gene has CDR1 SGHRS and CDR2 YFSETQ. The CDR3 sequence: CATKLTGDWDTEAFF. CDR3 DNA: TGCGCCACCAAGCTAACAGGGGATTGGGACACTGAAGCTTTCTTT.

The chain combines TRBV2 with TRBJ2-7; D not certain. Germline V CDR1 and CDR2: SNHLY, FYNNEI. CDR3 length: 12 residues. Trimming stripped 3 bases from V and 4 bases from J, with 7 bases between. The CDR3 loop is CASSDLGYEQYF. Written as DNA, the CDR3 is TGTGCCAGCAGTGATTTGGGGTACGAGCAGTACTTC. Variable domain in full (rest from reference TRBV2 and TRBJ2-7): EPEVTQTPSHQVTQMGQEVILRCVPISNHLYFYWYRQILGQKVEFLVSFYNNEISEKSEIFDDQFSVERPDGSNFTLKIRSTKLEDSAMYFCASSDLGYEQYFGPGTRLTVT.

The V gene is TRBV18, the J gene TRBJ1-4; no clear D gene. Germline CDR1 is KGHSH and CDR2 is LQKENI. CDR3 length equals 15 residues. V lost 2 bases and J 0 bases, leaving 7 bases between the germline ends. The DNA for the CDR3 is TGTGCCAGCTCACCATTCGCTCCAACTAATGAAAAACTGTTTTTT. As protein: CASSPFAPTNEKLFF.

The chain links TRBV4-1 to TRBJ2-7, with D possibly being TRBD2 (7 bases). This CDR3 is built from 17 residues. CDR1 is MGHRA and CDR2 is YSYEKL in the germline V gene. Deletions cut 4 bases from V and 2 bases from J, with 21 bases between. The CDR3 bases are TGCGCCAGCAGCCGCCTACCTGGGGGGGCAAGACCCTACGAGCAGTACTTC. This translates into CASSRLPGGARPYEQYF.

The chain employs TRBV5-1 and TRBJ1-2; 7 bases map to TRBD1. The germline gives CDR1 SGHRS, CDR2 YFSETQ. Germline trimming cut 4 bases from V and 7 bases from J; bases unmatched to any gene: 13. This CDR3 is 15 amino acids long. The CDR3 DNA follows: TGCGCCAGCAGCACCGTCCCGACAGGGCCGGGTGGCTACACCTTC. Amino acid sequence: CASSTVPTGPGGYTF.

V usage is TRBV7-2 and J usage is TRBJ2-2; no definite D call. The germline V gene has CDR1 SGHTA and CDR2 FQGNSA. Trimming left V 1 base short and J 0 bases short, with 9 bases between. The CDR3 sequence is 16 residues long. The CDR3 spells CASSLGVVSNTGELFF. The CDR3 DNA reads TGTGCCAGCAGCTTAGGTGTAGTCTCGAACACCGGGGAGCTGTTTTTT.

The chain recombines TRBV6-2 or TRBV6-3 with TRBJ1-1; 7 positions match TRBD1. The V gene end was trimmed by 6 bases and the J gene end by 6 bases; junction bases not matched to a gene: 7. This CDR3 has 13 residues. CDR1 is MNHEY and CDR2 is SVGEGT in the germline V gene. In DNA, the CDR3 is TGTGCCAGCAGCTCCAGGGGGGCGGCTGAAGCTTTCTTT. This gives the protein CASSSRGAAEAFF.

This clone was detected once. This chain links TRBV4-2 with TRBJ2-3; the match to TRBD2 covers 9 bases. From germline, CDR1 is LGHNA and CDR2 YNFKEQ. V lost 6 bases to trimming and J lost 3 bases; unmatched junction nucleotides: 19. The CDR3 length is 19 residues. CDR3 DNA sequence: TGTGCCAGCAGAAAGGGGGGTTTACCGGGACTAGCATCAACAGATACGCAGTATTTT. This sequence encodes CASRKGGLPGLASTDTQYF.

The chain couples TRBV5-1 to TRBJ2-1; D gene unclear. The CDR3 spans 14 residues. From germline, CDR1 is SGHRS and CDR2 YFSETQ. V was cut by 0 bases and J by 8 bases, with 12 bases left in between. The DNA of the CDR3 is TGCGCCAGCAGCTTGGCGATTAGCTTCTATGAGCAGTTCTTC. This codes for CASSLAISFYEQFF.

The chain carries TRBV18 and TRBJ2-3; weak D call: TRBD2 (5 bases). CDR1 and CDR2 from the germline V gene are KGHSH and LQKENI. V was cut by 4 bases and J by 8 bases, with 22 bases left in between. This CDR3 is built from 16 residues. The CDR3 spells CASSLESLLGGVTQYF. The CDR3 nucleotides read TGTGCCAGCTCACTCGAATCCTTACTAGGAGGTGTTACGCAGTATTTT.

The rearrangement links TRBV12-3 or TRBV12-4 to TRBJ1-2; D unclear. Trimming left V 6 bases short and J 8 bases short, with 10 bases between. The CDR3 has 11 residues. This CDR3 reads CASRDPFGYTF. The CDR3 region has the DNA TGTGCCAGCAGGGACCCTTTCGGCTACACCTTC.